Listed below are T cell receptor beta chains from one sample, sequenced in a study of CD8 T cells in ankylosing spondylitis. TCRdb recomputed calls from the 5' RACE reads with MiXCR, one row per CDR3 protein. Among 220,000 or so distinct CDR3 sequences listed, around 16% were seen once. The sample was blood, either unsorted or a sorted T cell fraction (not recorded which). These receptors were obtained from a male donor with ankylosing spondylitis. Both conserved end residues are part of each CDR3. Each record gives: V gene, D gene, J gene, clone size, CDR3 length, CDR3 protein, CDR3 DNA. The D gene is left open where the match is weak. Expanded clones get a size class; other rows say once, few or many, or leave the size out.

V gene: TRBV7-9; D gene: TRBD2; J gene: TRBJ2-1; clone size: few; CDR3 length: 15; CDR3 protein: CASSLVNLAGNEQFF; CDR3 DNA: TGTGCCAGCAGCTTAGTTAATCTAGCGGGAAATGAGCAGTTCTTC
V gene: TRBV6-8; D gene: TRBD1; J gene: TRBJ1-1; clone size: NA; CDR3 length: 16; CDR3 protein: CASTLRDAGGNTEAFF; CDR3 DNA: TGTGCCAGCACCCTTAGAGACGCAGGGGGGAACACTGAAGCTTTCTTT
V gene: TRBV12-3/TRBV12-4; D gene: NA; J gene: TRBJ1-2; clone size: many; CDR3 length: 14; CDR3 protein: CASTPKGTAYGYTF; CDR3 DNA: TGTGCCAGCACCCCAAAGGGGACTGCCTATGGCTACACCTTC
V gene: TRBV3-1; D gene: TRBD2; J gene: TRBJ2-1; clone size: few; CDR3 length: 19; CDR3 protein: CASSRLAGGPGMAYNEQFF; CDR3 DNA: TGTGCCAGCAGTCGACTAGCGGGAGGGCCCGGGATGGCCTACAATGAGCAGTTCTTC
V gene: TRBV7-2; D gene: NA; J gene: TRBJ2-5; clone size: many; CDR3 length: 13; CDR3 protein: CASSFPGGETQYF; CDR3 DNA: TGTGCCAGCAGCTTCCCCGGGGGCGAGACCCAGTACTTC
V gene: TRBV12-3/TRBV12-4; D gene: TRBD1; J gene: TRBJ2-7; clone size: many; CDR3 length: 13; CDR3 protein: CASSPGQHYEQYF; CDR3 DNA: TGTGCCAGCAGCCCGGGACAGCACTACGAGCAGTACTTC
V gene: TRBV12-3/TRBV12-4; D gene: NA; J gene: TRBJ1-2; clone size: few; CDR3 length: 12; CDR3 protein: CASSTGANGYTF; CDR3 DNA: TGTGCCAGCAGTACCGGAGCTAATGGCTACACCTTC
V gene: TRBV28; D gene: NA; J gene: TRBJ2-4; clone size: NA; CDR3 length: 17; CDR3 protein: CASSLTEGELAKNIQYF; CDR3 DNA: TGTGCCAGCAGTTTAACGGAGGGGGAGCTAGCCAAAAACATTCAGTACTTC
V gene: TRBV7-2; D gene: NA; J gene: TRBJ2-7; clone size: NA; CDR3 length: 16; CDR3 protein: CASSLAEFGGPEEQYF; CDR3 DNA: TGTGCCAGCAGCTTAGCGGAGTTTGGGGGCCCAGAGGAGCAGTACTTC
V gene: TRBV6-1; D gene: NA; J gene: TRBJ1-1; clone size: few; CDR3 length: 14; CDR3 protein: CASSEDRGGTEAFF; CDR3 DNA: TGTGCCAGCAGTGAAGACCGAGGGGGAACTGAAGCTTTCTTT
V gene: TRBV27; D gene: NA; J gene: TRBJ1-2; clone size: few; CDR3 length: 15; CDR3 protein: CASKPGGVVNYGYTF; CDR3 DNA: TGTGCCAGCAAACCGGGGGGGGTAGTTAACTATGGCTACACCTTC
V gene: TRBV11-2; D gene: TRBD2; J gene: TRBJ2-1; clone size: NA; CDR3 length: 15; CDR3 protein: CASKPPSGRPNEQFF; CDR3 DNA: TGTGCCAGCAAACCCCCTAGCGGGAGGCCCAATGAGCAGTTCTTC